This record concerns one TCR beta chain sequence. CDR3 size: 14 residues. CDR1 is MDHEN and CDR2 is SYDVKM in the germline V gene. V lost 6 bases and J lost 2, with 13 bases in between. The data were taken from a study of T cell responses to AZD1222 COVID-19 vaccine. Study context: Both about-4-week and about-12-week second-dose recipients were combined.

Clones were read by immunoSEQ multiplex PCR, and TCRdb kept only the in-frame ones, dropping some. The data show about 63,000 clones, with 85% seen just once and about 19% held by the top ten. The clonotype was recovered from an adult in good health. The V and J genes are TRBV28 and TRBJ1-1, with D perhaps TRBD1 (5 bases). Sequencing was performed on peripheral blood, taken on day 0 of AZD1222 vaccination. As DNA, the CDR3 is TGTGCCAGCAGACCGACAAGGGGCAACACTGAAGCTTTCTTT. It specifies CASRPTRGNTEAFF.